Listed here are 12 T cell receptor beta chains from one sample, sequenced in a study of CD8 T cells in ankylosing spondylitis. TCRdb called the 5' RACE reads again in MiXCR, with one record for every CDR3 protein. The repertoire holds around 39,000 distinct CDR3 sequences, with roughly an eighth as singletons. Specimen: synovial fluid, either unsorted or a sorted T cell fraction (not recorded which). These receptors were taken from a male donor with ankylosing spondylitis.

This clonotype was recorded at least ten times. The V call is TRBV24-1, the J call TRBJ1-4, with D unclear. The CDR3 consists of 17 residues. The V and J ends lost 9 bases and 0 bases respectively, with 19 bases between them. Germline V gives CDR1 KGHDR, CDR2 SFDVKD. CDR3 amino acids: CATLFPDEGSTNEKLFF. DNA of the CDR3: TGTGCCACCCTTTTTCCGGACGAAGGTTCAACTAATGAAAAACTGTTTTTT.

V is TRBV4-2 and J is TRBJ2-7, with D possibly being TRBD1 (5 bases). CDR1 and CDR2 from the germline V gene are LGHNA and YNFKEQ. The V and J ends lost 3 bases and 2 bases respectively, with 17 bases between them. This CDR3 has 16 amino acids. DNA of the CDR3: TGTGCCAGCAGCCAGTTGATCGGAACAGGTGCCTACGAGCAGTACTTC. It specifies CASSQLIGTGAYEQYF.

This chain links TRBV27 with TRBJ1-2; D might be TRBD1 (5 bases). V lost 2 bases, J lost 3 bases, and 7 bases lay in between. Germline lookup yields CDR1 MNHEY and CDR2 SMNVEV (reference sequence). The CDR3 covers 13 residues. The DNA of the CDR3 is TGTGCCAGCAGTTTAGGGGGGGACTATGGCTACACCTTC. Protein: CASSLGGDYGYTF.

The rearrangement joins TRBV6-2 or TRBV6-3 to TRBJ2-2; the match to TRBD1 covers 7 bases. V shed 7 bases and J 0 bases; nucleotides not matched to a gene: 11. CDR3 size: 17 residues. The germline V gene encodes CDR1 MNHEY and CDR2 SVGEGT. The CDR3 coding sequence is TGTGCCAGCACTCCAGGACAGGCGATCACGAACACCGGGGAGCTGTTTTTT. Translated: CASTPGQAITNTGELFF.

The V call is TRBV20-1, the J call TRBJ1-5, with TRBD1 matching 7 bases. Germline-derived CDR1 and CDR2 are DFQATT and SNEGSKA (reference sequence). Losses at the gene ends were 3 bases for V and 2 bases for J; bases not matched to a gene: 7. The CDR3 extends over 15 amino acids. The CDR3 DNA reads TGCAGTGCTAGTCGGGACAGCGTTGGCAATCAGCCCCAGCATTTT. Residues: CSASRDSVGNQPQHF.

This clonotype came up many times. The rearrangement links TRBV4-3 to TRBJ1-4; D ambiguous. This CDR3 is 14 amino acids long. The germline V gene encodes CDR1 LGHNA and CDR2 YSLEER. Trimming took 0 bases from V and 5 from J, leaving 7 bases between them. The chain's CDR3 is CASSQDWVNEKLFF. For the CDR3, the DNA is TGCGCCAGCAGCCAAGACTGGGTGAATGAAAAACTGTTTTTT.

This clonotype occurred many times. Germline is not matched at one junction end, which may reflect a read error. This sequence joins TRBV29-1 and TRBJ2-7; tentatively, D is TRBD2 (5 bases). The V gene's germline CDR1 is SQVTM and CDR2 ANQGSEA. The CDR3 extends over 15 amino acids. CDR3 amino acids: CSVGGGQRRSSEQYF. CDR3 in DNA: TGCAGCGTCGGAGGCGGCCAAAGGCGTTCCTCCGAGCAGTACTTC.

The DNA for the CDR3 is TGCGCCAGCAGCCAAGAAAGGGGGGGGGACTACGAGCAGTACTTC. The encoded protein is CASSQERGGDYEQYF. This chain links TRBV4-3 with TRBJ2-7, with D perhaps TRBD2 (7 bases). The CDR3 runs 15 residues. V lost 0 bases, J lost 3 bases, and 12 bases lay in between. Germline CDR1 and CDR2: LGHNA and YSLEER.

In this sample, this clonotype turned up many times. The chain employs TRBV2 and TRBJ2-1; 9 bases match TRBD2. The CDR3 loop spans 12 amino acids. Germline V gives CDR1 SNHLY, CDR2 FYNNEI. Trimming removed 8 bases from V and 14 bases from J; junction bases left unmatched: 10. Here the CDR3 reads CASGASGIRKFF. In DNA form, the CDR3 reads TGTGCCAGCGGGGCTAGCGGGATTCGGAAGTTCTTC. Full variable domain (remainder filled in from reference TRBV2 and TRBJ2-1): EPEVTQTPSHQVTQMGQEVILRCVPISNHLYFYWYRQILGQKVEFLVSFYNNEISEKSEIFDDQFSVERPDGSNFTLKIRSTKLEDSAMYFCASGASGIRKFFGPGTRLTVL.

This clonotype appeared many times. V is TRBV11-2 and J is TRBJ1-1, with no clear D. V was trimmed by 5 bases and J by 0 bases, leaving 4 bases between them. The germline V gene has CDR1 SGHAT and CDR2 FQNNGV. This CDR3 is built from 12 residues. CDR3 nucleotide sequence: TGTGCCAGCAGCCCGATGAACACTGAAGCTTTCTTT. Its translation: CASSPMNTEAFF.

Relative to its sample, this clonotype is large. The CDR3 loop is CSARDRQNTGELFF. The DNA of the CDR3 is TGCAGTGCTAGAGATCGACAGAACACCGGGGAGCTGTTTTTT. The chain couples TRBV20-1 to TRBJ2-2; D gene ambiguous. V was cut by 0 bases and J by 1 base, with 6 bases left in between. CDR3 length: 14 residues. Germline V CDR1 and CDR2: DFQATT, SNEGSKA (reference sequence).

This clonotype came up a few times. This rearrangement joins TRBV28 to TRBJ2-7; D perhaps matches TRBD1 (6 bases). The length of the CDR3 is 15 residues. In germline, CDR1 is MDHEN, CDR2 SYDVKM. Trimming shortened V by 4 bases and J by 4 bases, and 17 bases separated the two germline ends. CDR3 DNA sequence: TGTGCCAGCAGTTCAATAAGGGACACGAAATACGAGCAGTACTTC. This encodes CASSSIRDTKYEQYF. Based on the CDR3 plus reference TRBV28 and TRBJ2-7, the full variable domain is DVKVTQSSRYLVKRTGEKVFLECVQDMDHENMFWYRQDPGLGLRLIYFSYDVKMKEKGDIPEGYSVSREKKERFSLILESASTNQTSMYLCASSSIRDTKYEQYFGPGTRLTVT.